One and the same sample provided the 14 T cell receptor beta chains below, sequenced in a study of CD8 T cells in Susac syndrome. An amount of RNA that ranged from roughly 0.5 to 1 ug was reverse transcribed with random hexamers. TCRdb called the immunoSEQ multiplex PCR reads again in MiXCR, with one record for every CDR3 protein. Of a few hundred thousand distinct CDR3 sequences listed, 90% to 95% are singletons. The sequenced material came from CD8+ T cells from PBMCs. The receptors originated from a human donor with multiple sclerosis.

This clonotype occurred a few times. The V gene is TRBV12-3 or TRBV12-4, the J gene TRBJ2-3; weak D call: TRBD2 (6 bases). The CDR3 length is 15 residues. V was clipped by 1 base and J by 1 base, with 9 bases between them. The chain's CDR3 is CASSLGGGGTDTQYF. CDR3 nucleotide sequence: TGTGCCAGCAGTTTAGGCGGAGGGGGCACAGATACGCAGTATTTT.

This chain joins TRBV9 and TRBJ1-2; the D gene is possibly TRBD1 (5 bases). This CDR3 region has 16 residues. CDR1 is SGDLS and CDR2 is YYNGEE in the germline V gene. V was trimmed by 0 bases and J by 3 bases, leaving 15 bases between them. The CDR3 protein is CASSVGRQKGHYGYTF. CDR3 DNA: TGTGCCAGCAGCGTAGGTCGACAGAAAGGGCACTATGGCTACACCTTC.

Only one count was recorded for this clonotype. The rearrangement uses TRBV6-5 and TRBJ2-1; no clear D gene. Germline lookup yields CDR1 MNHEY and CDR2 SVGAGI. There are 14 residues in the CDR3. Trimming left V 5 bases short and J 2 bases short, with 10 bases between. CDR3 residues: CASSDDGPYNEQFF. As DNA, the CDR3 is TGTGCCAGCAGTGACGACGGCCCCTACAATGAGCAGTTCTTC.

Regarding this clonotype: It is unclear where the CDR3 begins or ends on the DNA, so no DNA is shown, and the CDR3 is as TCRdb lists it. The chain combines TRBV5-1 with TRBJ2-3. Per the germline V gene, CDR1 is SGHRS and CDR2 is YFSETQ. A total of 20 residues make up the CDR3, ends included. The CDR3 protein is CASSFAPAAWWRWGTDTQYF.

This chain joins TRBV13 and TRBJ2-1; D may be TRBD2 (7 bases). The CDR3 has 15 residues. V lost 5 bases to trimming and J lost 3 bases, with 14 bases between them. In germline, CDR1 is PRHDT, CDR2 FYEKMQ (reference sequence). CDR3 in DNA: TGTGCCAGCAGCCTAAGGGGGACTAACTACAATGAGCAGTTCTTC. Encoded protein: CASSLRGTNYNEQFF.

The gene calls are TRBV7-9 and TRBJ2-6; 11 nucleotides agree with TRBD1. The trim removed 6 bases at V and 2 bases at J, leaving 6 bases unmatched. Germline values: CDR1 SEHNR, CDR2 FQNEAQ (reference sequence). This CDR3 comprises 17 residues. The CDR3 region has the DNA TGTGCCAGCAGGCCCCGGGACAGGGGGACTGGGGCCAACGTCCTGACTTTC. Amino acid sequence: CASRPRDRGTGANVLTF.

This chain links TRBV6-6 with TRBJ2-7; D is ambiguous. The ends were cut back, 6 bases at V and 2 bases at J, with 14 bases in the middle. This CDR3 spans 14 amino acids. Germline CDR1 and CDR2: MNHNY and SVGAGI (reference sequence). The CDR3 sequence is CASSPLMETYEQYF. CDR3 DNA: TGTGCCAGCAGCCCCCTTATGGAGACCTACGAGCAGTACTTC.

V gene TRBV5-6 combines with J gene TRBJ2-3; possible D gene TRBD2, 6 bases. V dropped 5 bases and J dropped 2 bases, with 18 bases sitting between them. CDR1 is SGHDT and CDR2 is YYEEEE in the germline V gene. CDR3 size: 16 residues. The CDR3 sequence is CASSLSSAGPTDTQYF. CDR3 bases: TGTGCCAGCAGTCTATCCTCGGCGGGACCCACAGATACGCAGTATTTT.

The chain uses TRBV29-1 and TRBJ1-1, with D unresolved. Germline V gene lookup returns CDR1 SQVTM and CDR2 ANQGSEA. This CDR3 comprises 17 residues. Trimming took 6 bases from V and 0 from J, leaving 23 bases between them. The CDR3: CSVQDRTYPALNTEAFF. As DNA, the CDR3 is TGCAGCGTCCAAGACCGGACCTACCCTGCTCTGAACACTGAAGCTTTCTTT.

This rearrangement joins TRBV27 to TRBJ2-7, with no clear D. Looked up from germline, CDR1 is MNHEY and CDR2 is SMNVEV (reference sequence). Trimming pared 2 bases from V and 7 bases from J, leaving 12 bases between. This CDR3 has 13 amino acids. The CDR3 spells CASSLIALGEQYF. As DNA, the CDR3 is TGTGCCAGCAGTTTAATCGCTCTGGGGGAGCAGTACTTC.

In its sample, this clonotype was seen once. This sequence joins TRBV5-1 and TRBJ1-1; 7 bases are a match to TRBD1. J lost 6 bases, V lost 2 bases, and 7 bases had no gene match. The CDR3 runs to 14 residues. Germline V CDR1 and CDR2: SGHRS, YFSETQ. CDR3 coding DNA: TGCGCCAGCAGCTTCGTTGGCCAGGGGGCTGAAGCTTTCTTT. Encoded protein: CASSFVGQGAEAFF.

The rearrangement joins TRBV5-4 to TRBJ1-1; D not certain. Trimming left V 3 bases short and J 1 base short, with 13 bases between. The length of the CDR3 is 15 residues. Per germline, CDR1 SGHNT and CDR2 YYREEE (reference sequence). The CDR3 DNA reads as TGTGCCAGCAGCTCTAACAAGGGCCAGAACACTGAAGCTTTCTTT. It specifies CASSSNKGQNTEAFF. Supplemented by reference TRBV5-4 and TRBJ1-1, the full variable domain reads ETGVTQSPTHLIKTRGQQVTLRCSSQSGHNTVSWYQQALGQGPQFIFQYYREEENGRGNFPPRFSGLQFPNYSSELNVNALELDDSALYLCASSSNKGQNTEAFFGQGTRLTVV.

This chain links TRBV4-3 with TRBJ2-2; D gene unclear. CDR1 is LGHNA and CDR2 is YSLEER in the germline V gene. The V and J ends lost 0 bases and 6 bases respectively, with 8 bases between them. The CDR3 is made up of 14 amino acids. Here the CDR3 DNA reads TGCGCCAGCAGCCAAGAGATAGGTCCCGGGGAGCTGTTTTTT. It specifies CASSQEIGPGELFF.

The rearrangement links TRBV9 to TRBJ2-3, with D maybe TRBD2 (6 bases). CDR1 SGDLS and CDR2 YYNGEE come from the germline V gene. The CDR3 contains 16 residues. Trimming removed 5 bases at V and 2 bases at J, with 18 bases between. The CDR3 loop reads CASSDSIAAITDTQYF. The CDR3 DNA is TGTGCCAGCAGTGATTCTATAGCGGCCATCACAGATACGCAGTATTTT.